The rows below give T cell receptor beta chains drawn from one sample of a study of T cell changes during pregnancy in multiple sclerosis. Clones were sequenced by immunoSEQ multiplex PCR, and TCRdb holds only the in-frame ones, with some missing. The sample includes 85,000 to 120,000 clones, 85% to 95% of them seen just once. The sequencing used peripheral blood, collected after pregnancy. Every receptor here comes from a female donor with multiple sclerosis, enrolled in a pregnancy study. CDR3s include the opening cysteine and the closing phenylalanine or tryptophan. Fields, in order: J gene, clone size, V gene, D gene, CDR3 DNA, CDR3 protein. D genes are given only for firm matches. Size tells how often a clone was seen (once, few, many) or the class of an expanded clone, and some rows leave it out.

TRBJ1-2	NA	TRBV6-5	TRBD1	TGTGCCAGCAGTAGACAGGGGGTCTATGGCTACACCTTC	CASSRQGVYGYTF
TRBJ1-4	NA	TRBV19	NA	TGTGCCAGTGCAGGACAGTATGAAAAACTGTTTTTT	CASAGQYEKLFF
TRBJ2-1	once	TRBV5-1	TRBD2	TGCGCCAGCAGCAACGGACTAGCCGATGAGCAGTTCTTC	CASSNGLADEQFF
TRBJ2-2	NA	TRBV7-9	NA	TGTGCCAGCAGCTCCGGCGGGGAGCTGTTTTTT	CASSSGGELFF
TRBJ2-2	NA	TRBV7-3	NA	TGTGCCAGCAGCTTCTTACAGGGAACCGGGGAGCTGTTTTTT	CASSFLQGTGELFF
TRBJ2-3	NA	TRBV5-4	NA	TGTGCCAGCAGCCGTCCTAGCGAAAACACAGATACGCAGTATTTT	CASSRPSENTDTQYF
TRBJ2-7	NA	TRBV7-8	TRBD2	TGTGCCACAATGCTAGCGGACACCTACGAGCAGTACTTC	CATMLADTYEQYF
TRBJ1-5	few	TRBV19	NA	TGTGCCAGTAATGGGGGGGAATGGGGTCAGCCCCAGCATTTT	CASNGGEWGQPQHF
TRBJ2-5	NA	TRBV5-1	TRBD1	TGCGCCAGCAGCCAACAGGGGGCTCAAGAGACCCAGTACTTC	CASSQQGAQETQYF
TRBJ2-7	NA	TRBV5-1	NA	TGCGCCAGTCGTGAGACACAACGGAACGAGCAGTACTTC	CASRETQRNEQYF
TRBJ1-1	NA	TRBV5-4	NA	TGTGCCAGCAGCTTGACAGGGACGAACACTGAAGCTTTCTTT	CASSLTGTNTEAFF
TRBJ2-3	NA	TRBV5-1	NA	TGCGCCAGCAGCTTGGGACAGATCACAGATACGCAGTATTTT	CASSLGQITDTQYF